These 17 T cell receptor beta chains originate from one sample sequenced in a study of blood T cells in healthy people across ages. Primed by a sample-barcoded 5' primer and a J-beta primer mix, a second PCR proceeded for about 7 to 11 cycles. One entry per CDR3 protein, called by TCRdb with MiXCR from the 5' RACE reads. The repertoire has roughly 1.5 million distinct CDR3 sequences, approximately 39% of them found once; the top ten carry approximately 4%. The sequencing input was blood. The receptors were sampled from a woman younger than 30 in good health.

V and J are TRBV25-1 and TRBJ2-3; D not resolved. Per the germline V gene, CDR1 is MGHDK and CDR2 is SYGVNS. Trimming removed 1 base from V and 9 bases from J, with 5 bases in between. The CDR3 runs 11 residues. Here the CDR3 reads CASSESITQYF. The DNA of the CDR3 is TGTGCCAGCAGTGAATCAATCACGCAGTATTTT.

This rearrangement joins TRBV11-2 to TRBJ2-3; 7 nucleotides align to TRBD1. CDR3 length: 15 amino acids. Germline-derived CDR1 and CDR2 are SGHAT and FQNNGV. With 5 bases clipped from V and 0 bases from J, the junction kept 5 bases outside the gene matches. Here the CDR3 reads CASSEGQTSTDTQYF. The DNA of the CDR3 is TGTGCCAGCAGCGAGGGACAGACTAGCACAGATACGCAGTATTTT.

Turning to this clonotype: The junction differs from germline at one of its ends, possibly a read error. This rearrangement joins TRBV12-3 or TRBV12-4 to TRBJ1-5, with TRBD1 as a possible D gene (5 bases). The CDR3 runs 14 residues. The CDR3 DNA sequence: TGTGCCAGCAGTTTCGAGACAGCTAATCAGCTCCAGCATTTT. This gives the protein CASSFETANQLQHF.

The CDR3 DNA sequence: TGTGCCAGCAGTTTAGGGACAGCTGAAGCTTTCTTT. This sequence encodes CASSLGTAEAFF. The genes are TRBV12-3 or TRBV12-4 and TRBJ1-1; D is possibly TRBD1 (6 bases). V gave up 1 base and J gave up 6 bases, with 6 bases separating them. This CDR3 comprises 12 residues.

The chain uses TRBV15 and TRBJ2-4; D not certain. CDR1 is LNHNV and CDR2 is YYDKDF in the germline V gene (reference sequence). The CDR3 is 10 amino acids. In DNA form, the CDR3 reads TGTGTGACGGCCAAAAACATTCAGTACTTC. It yields the protein CVTAKNIQYF.

Concerning this clonotype itself: The germline gene is not matched at one end of the junction; a read error may be the cause. The chain joins TRBV5-1 to TRBJ2-7; D unclear. CDR1 SGHRS and CDR2 YFSETQ come from the germline V gene. This CDR3 has 14 residues. This CDR3 reads CANSLGWYSYEQYF. For the CDR3, the DNA is TGCGCCAACAGCTTGGGCTGGTACTCCTACGAGCAGTACTTC.

This clonotype was seen at least ten times. This CDR3 reads CASRGTGDYGYTF. Here the CDR3 DNA reads TGTGCCAGCAGAGGGACAGGGGACTATGGCTACACCTTC. V and J are TRBV27 and TRBJ1-2; TRBD1 aligns across 10 bases. The length of the CDR3 is 13 residues. Trimming at V came to 6 bases and at J to 3 bases, leaving 1 base not matched to a gene. Germline V lookup: CDR1 MNHEY, CDR2 SMNVEV (reference sequence).

The J gene is TRBJ1-1, the V gene TRBV7-9; TRBD1 agrees at 10 bases. Germline V gene lookup returns CDR1 SEHNR and CDR2 FQNEAQ (reference sequence). The V and J ends lost 5 bases and 0 bases, in that order; junction bases with no gene match: 6. The CDR3 contains 16 residues. Here the CDR3 DNA reads TGTGCCAGCAGCCCAGGACAGGGGGTCATGAACACTGAAGCTTTCTTT. Translating it yields CASSPGQGVMNTEAFF.

This clonotype came up a few times. J is TRBJ2-1 and V is TRBV9; D not certain. The germline gives CDR1 SGDLS, CDR2 YYNGEE. This CDR3 contains 16 residues. V lost 5 bases and J 3 bases, leaving 18 bases between the germline ends. CDR3 amino acids: CASSSLEGIRYNEQFF. Here the CDR3 DNA reads TGTGCCAGCAGTTCTCTTGAAGGAATACGCTACAATGAGCAGTTCTTC.

This clonotype was counted between two and nine times. CDR3 protein: CASSARDGNYGYTF. In DNA form, the CDR3 reads TGTGCCAGCAGTGCCCGGGACGGTAACTATGGCTACACCTTC. The chain recombines TRBV12-3 or TRBV12-4 with TRBJ1-2; D possibly corresponds to TRBD1 (5 bases). Trimming cost V 5 bases and J 1 base, with 11 bases left between them. The CDR3 runs to 14 residues.

V gene TRBV13 combines with J gene TRBJ1-6; D might be TRBD1 (6 bases). Germline V gene lookup returns CDR1 PRHDT and CDR2 FYEKMQ (reference sequence). The CDR3 contains 14 residues. V gave up 5 bases and J gave up 6 bases, with 11 bases separating them. CDR3: CASSPSDSNSPLHF. CDR3 DNA sequence: TGTGCCAGCAGCCCATCGGACAGTAATTCACCCCTCCACTTT.

V gene TRBV20-1 combines with J gene TRBJ1-4; perhaps TRBD1 as D (6 bases). Trimming shortened V by 2 bases and J by 14 bases, and 18 bases separated the two germline ends. CDR1 is DFQATT and CDR2 is SNEGSKA in the germline V gene (reference sequence). This CDR3 has 13 residues. As DNA, the CDR3 is TGCAGTGCTAGAAGTGGGGGCGGGGGATTCCTGTTTTTT. Its protein product is CSARSGGGGFLFF.

The genes are TRBV6-5 and TRBJ2-3; either TRBD1 or TRBD2 may fit D (5 bases each). The CDR3 length is 15 residues. Trimming took off 2 bases at V and 2 bases at J, with 11 bases between the two ends. In germline, CDR1 is MNHEY, CDR2 SVGAGI. CDR3 nucleotide sequence: TGTGCCAGCAGTTACGGGGGATCCCTCACAGATACGCAGTATTTT. As protein: CASSYGGSLTDTQYF.

This chain uses TRBV10-3 with TRBJ1-2; no reliable D call. Germline values: CDR1 ENHRY, CDR2 SYGVKD. Trimming pared 0 bases from V and 7 bases from J, leaving 12 bases between. CDR3 length: 14 amino acids. The CDR3 nucleotides are TGTGCCATCAGTGAGTCGATCGGGGAATGTGGCTACACCTTC. Protein product: CAISESIGECGYTF.

Ten or more counts support this clonotype. The chain has TRBV5-1 and TRBJ2-3, with D perhaps TRBD1 or TRBD2 (5 bases each). Trimming shortened V by 7 bases and J by 4 bases, and 19 bases separated the two germline ends. The length of the CDR3 is 15 residues. Germline values: CDR1 SGHRS, CDR2 YFSETQ. In DNA form, the CDR3 reads TGCGCCAGCTACAGAGGGGACGTCGGGGCAGATACGCAGTATTTT. The encoded protein is CASYRGDVGADTQYF.

This clonotype was picked up a small number of times. The CDR3 DNA sequence: TGTGCCAGCAGTGAAGAGCGGGAGTGGACAGATACGCAGTATTTT. Translating it yields CASSEEREWTDTQYF. This chain uses TRBV2 with TRBJ2-3, with 8 bases aligning to TRBD2. Germline-derived CDR1 and CDR2 are SNHLY and FYNNEI. V lost 1 base, J lost 3 bases, and 3 bases stayed unmatched. The length of the CDR3 is 15 residues.

V and J are TRBV18 and TRBJ1-1; D is unresolved. This CDR3 is 14 amino acids long. Trimming pared 2 bases from V and 5 bases from J, leaving 12 bases between. Germline assignment: CDR1 KGHSH and CDR2 LQKENI. CDR3 coding DNA: TGTGCCAGCTCACCATGGCAGGATCTTACTGAAGCTTTCTTT. Translated: CASSPWQDLTEAFF.